A selection of T cell receptor beta chains follows, all from one sample in a study of blood T cell repertoires in COVID-19. The protocol was immunoSEQ multiplex PCR, while the TCRdb copy is restricted to in-frame clones and leaves out a portion. The table records roughly 200,000 clones, around 86% of them present only once. Sequencing used peripheral blood. Receptors were obtained from a woman of 80 years or more with COVID-19, enrolled during active disease. Each CDR3 is given with its conserved first and last residue. A D gene is named only where the DNA matches it firmly. The size field is filled for only some rows; it gives once, few, many or a size class.

size	D	V	J	CDR3	DNA
.	.	TRBV29-1	TRBJ2-7	CSVESGYEQYF	TGCAGCGTTGAGAGCGGCTACGAGCAGTACTTC
once	TRBD1	TRBV30	TRBJ1-4	CAWSGDRGSSTNEKLFF	TGTGCCTGGAGCGGGGACAGGGGTTCCTCAACTAATGAAAAACTGTTTTTT
.	.	TRBV29-1	TRBJ1-3	CSVITGISSGNTIYF	TGCAGCGTTATCACAGGCATCTCCTCTGGAAACACCATATATTTT
.	.	TRBV7-2	TRBJ1-2	CASSLEYVTVGGLNGYTF	TGTGCCAGCAGCTTGGAATACGTGACAGTCGGGGGTCTAAATGGCTACACCTTC
few	.	TRBV7-6	TRBJ1-6	CASSLVGGANSPLHF	TGTGCCAGCAGCTTAGTGGGGGGAGCGAATTCACCCCTCCACTTT
.	.	TRBV5-1	TRBJ2-3	CASSLVGKSTQYF	TGCGCCAGCAGCTTGGTTGGCAAAAGTACGCAGTATTTT
.	.	TRBV5-4	TRBJ1-3	CASSLRGGNTIYF	TGTGCCAGCAGCTTGCGCGGGGGAAACACCATATATTTT
.	TRBD1	TRBV30	TRBJ1-5	CAWSGQVDQPQHF	TGTGCCTGGTCTGGACAGGTCGATCAGCCCCAGCATTTT
.	.	TRBV7-2	TRBJ2-5	CASSLGQVETQYF	TGTGCCAGCAGCTTAGGACAGGTAGAGACCCAGTACTTC
.	TRBD2	TRBV7-3	TRBJ2-5	CASGRTSQETQYF	TGTGCCAGCGGGAGGACTAGCCAAGAGACCCAGTACTTC
.	.	TRBV6-5	TRBJ1-2	CASREGGAGGYTF	TGTGCCAGCAGGGAGGGTGGGGCCGGTGGCTACACCTTC
.	.	TRBV27	TRBJ2-5	CASSSTQETQYF	TGTGCCAGCAGTAGCACCCAAGAGACCCAGTACTTC
few	.	TRBV6-1	TRBJ1-6	CASSELLSSYNSPLHF	TGTGCCAGCAGTGAATTGCTAAGCTCCTATAATTCACCCCTCCACTTT
.	TRBD2	TRBV7-3	TRBJ2-2	CASSPTSGGTGELFF	TGTGCCAGCAGCCCGACTAGCGGGGGCACCGGGGAGCTGTTTTTT
.	.	TRBV5-1	TRBJ2-5	CASSPGQGAETQYF	TGCGCCAGCAGCCCCGGGCAGGGCGCAGAGACCCAGTACTTC
few	.	TRBV11-2	TRBJ2-7	CASSFYYEQYF	TGTGCCAGCAGCTTTTATTACGAGCAGTACTTC
.	TRBD1	TRBV6-5	TRBJ1-6	CASRGTGGSPLHF	TGTGCCAGCAGGGGGACAGGGGGCTCACCCCTCCACTTT
.	.	TRBV18	TRBJ1-2	CASSPPRDYGYTF	TGTGCCAGCTCACCACCGAGGGACTATGGCTACACCTTC
.	TRBD2	TRBV6-4	TRBJ2-1	CASSRVAGNEQFF	TGTGCCAGCAGTCGCGTAGCGGGAAATGAGCAGTTCTTC
.	.	TRBV7-3	TRBJ2-4	CASSFSRGGKNIQYF	TGTGCCAGCAGCTTCTCCCGCGGAGGCAAAAACATTCAGTACTTC
.	.	TRBV5-1	TRBJ2-3	CASSLGFPGSVNTDTQYF	TGCGCCAGCAGCTTGGGATTTCCTGGGAGCGTCAATACAGATACGCAGTATTTT
.	.	TRBV6-5	TRBJ1-4	CASSSRVREKLFF	TGTGCCAGCAGCTCCCGAGTCAGGGAAAAACTGTTTTTT
.	.	TRBV29-1	TRBJ1-5	CSVEGGRGRPQHF	TGCAGCGTTGAAGGGGGTAGGGGCAGGCCCCAGCATTTT
.	.	TRBV7-8	TRBJ1-4	CASSLGTSPRSEKLFF	TGTGCCAGCAGCCTCGGGACATCCCCAAGGAGTGAAAAACTGTTTTTT
.	.	TRBV5-6	TRBJ1-1	CASSLFRGHTEAFF	TGTGCCAGCAGCTTGTTCAGGGGTCACACTGAAGCTTTCTTT
.	TRBD2	TRBV3-1/TRBV3-2	TRBJ2-5	CASSQRGRGETQYF	TGTGCCAGCAGCCAACGAGGGAGGGGAGAGACCCAGTACTTC
.	.	TRBV9	TRBJ2-2	CASSVRDYTGELFF	TGTGCCAGCAGCGTCCGGGACTACACCGGGGAGCTGTTTTTT
.	.	TRBV5-8	TRBJ2-3	CASSLESMVRAPQYF	TGTGCCAGCAGCCTGGAGTCGATGGTCAGGGCGCCGCAGTATTTT
.	.	TRBV24-1	TRBJ2-3	CATSTPTTDTQYF	TGTGCCACTTCAACCCCTACCACAGATACGCAGTATTTT
.	.	TRBV19	TRBJ1-4	CASSSRWGANEKLFF	TGTGCCAGTAGTTCCCGCTGGGGGGCTAATGAAAAACTGTTTTTT
.	.	TRBV30	TRBJ1-3	CAWSIGSGNTIYF	TGTGCCTGGAGTATCGGGAGTGGAAACACCATATATTTT
few	.	TRBV7-6	TRBJ1-4	CASSLAGAQKEKLFF	TGTGCCAGCAGCTTAGCAGGGGCCCAAAAAGAAAAACTGTTTTTT
.	TRBD2	TRBV29-1	TRBJ2-3	CSVRGEDLRRDTQYF	TGCAGCGTCCGGGGGGAGGACCTTCGTAGAGATACGCAGTATTTT
.	TRBD1	TRBV2	TRBJ1-4	CASRDSNEKLFF	TGTGCCAGCCGGGACAGCAATGAAAAACTGTTTTTT
.	TRBD1	TRBV7-3	TRBJ1-1	CASRPTGTGRTEAFF	TGTGCCAGCAGACCGACCGGGACAGGGAGGACTGAAGCTTTCTTT
.	.	TRBV2	TRBJ1-1	CASSGQQNTEAFF	TGTGCCAGCAGTGGACAGCAGAACACTGAAGCTTTCTTT
few	.	TRBV11-2	TRBJ1-2	CASSPGRASLNYGYTF	TGTGCCAGCAGTCCCGGGAGGGCTAGCCTTAACTATGGCTACACCTTC
.	TRBD1	TRBV2	TRBJ1-4	CASLSRWIDRANEKLFF	TGTGCCAGCCTGAGCAGATGGATTGACAGGGCTAATGAAAAACTGTTTTTT
.	.	TRBV30	TRBJ1-4	CASEKPAEEKLFF	TGTGCCTCGGAAAAGCCCGCGGAGGAAAAACTGTTTTTT
.	.	TRBV18	TRBJ2-2	CASSPAVGAGELFF	TGTGCCAGCTCACCAGCGGTCGGCGCCGGGGAGCTGTTTTTT
.	TRBD1	TRBV18	TRBJ2-7	CASSPSTGGSNEQYF	TGTGCCAGCTCACCCTCGACAGGGGGCTCCAACGAGCAGTACTTC
few	.	TRBV3-1/TRBV3-2	TRBJ1-3	CASSLRQSSGNTIYF	TGTGCCAGCAGCCTCCGACAGAGCTCTGGAAACACCATATATTTT
.	.	TRBV29-1	TRBJ1-1	CSVELDRLTFF	TGCAGCGTTGAGCTGGACAGATTGACTTTCTTT
.	.	TRBV7-2	TRBJ1-2	CASSFRRENYGYTF	TGTGCCAGCAGCTTTCGGAGGGAAAACTATGGCTACACCTTC
.	.	TRBV21-1	TRBJ1-2	CASSKAGRPSGYTF	TGTGCCAGCAGCAAGGCGGGGAGACCGAGTGGCTACACCTTC
.	.	TRBV18	TRBJ2-1	CASSPALAGSSYNEQFF	TGTGCCAGCTCACCCGCGTTGGCGGGTAGCTCCTACAATGAGCAGTTCTTC
once	.	TRBV10-3	TRBJ2-5	CAINDGTRAETQYF	TGTGCCATCAACGACGGGACTCGCGCAGAGACCCAGTACTTC
.	TRBD2	TRBV7-7	TRBJ2-7	CASSSGLAGAYEQYF	TGTGCTAGCAGCTCGGGACTAGCGGGGGCCTACGAGCAGTACTTC
once	.	TRBV4-1	TRBJ1-2	CASSQPDRLNYGYTF	TGCGCCAGCAGCCAACCAGACAGGCTGAACTATGGCTACACCTTC
few	.	TRBV10-3	TRBJ1-2	CAISKDSNYGYTF	TGTGCCATCAGCAAGGACAGCAACTATGGCTACACCTTC
.	TRBD1	TRBV4-1	TRBJ1-2	CASSGTGGSFGYTF	TGCGCCAGCAGCGGGACAGGGGGCTCTTTTGGCTACACCTTC
.	.	TRBV28	TRBJ1-2	CASSFMPGMGVGGYTF	TGTGCCAGCAGTTTTATGCCAGGAATGGGTGTAGGTGGCTACACCTTC
.	.	TRBV6-5	TRBJ2-7	CASTSPQNYEQYF	TGTGCCAGCACTTCGCCCCAGAACTACGAGCAGTACTTC
.	TRBD2	TRBV11-2	TRBJ2-5	CASSSGLAANQETQYF	TGTGCCAGCAGCTCGGGACTAGCGGCAAACCAAGAGACCCAGTACTTC
.	TRBD2	TRBV5-6	TRBJ2-4	CASSLIPRLAGVGNIQYF	TGTGCCAGCAGCTTGATCCCCCGACTAGCGGGGGTGGGAAACATTCAGTACTTC